This T cell receptor (beta chain) stems from a study of blood T cell repertoires in COVID-19. The overall study: Samples came from the United States, Italy and Spain, spanning acute and convalescent COVID-19. T cells, B-cell-depleted T cells, or PBMCs supplied cDNA or gDNA.

Clones were read by immunoSEQ multiplex PCR, and TCRdb kept only the in-frame ones, dropping some. The repertoire holds some 220,000 clones, with more than 70% as singletons. The TCR comes from a human donor in a cohort sampled during active COVID-19. Input material: peripheral blood.

The CDR3: CASSPEQDIYNSPLHF. Here the CDR3 DNA reads TGTGCCAGCAGCCCAGAACAGGACATCTATAATTCACCCCTCCACTTT. The chain has TRBV28 and TRBJ1-6; TRBD1 is a possible D gene (5 bases). V lost 6 bases to trimming and J lost 3 bases, with 15 bases between them. Germline CDR1 MDHEN, CDR2 SYDVKM. The CDR3 totals 16 residues.